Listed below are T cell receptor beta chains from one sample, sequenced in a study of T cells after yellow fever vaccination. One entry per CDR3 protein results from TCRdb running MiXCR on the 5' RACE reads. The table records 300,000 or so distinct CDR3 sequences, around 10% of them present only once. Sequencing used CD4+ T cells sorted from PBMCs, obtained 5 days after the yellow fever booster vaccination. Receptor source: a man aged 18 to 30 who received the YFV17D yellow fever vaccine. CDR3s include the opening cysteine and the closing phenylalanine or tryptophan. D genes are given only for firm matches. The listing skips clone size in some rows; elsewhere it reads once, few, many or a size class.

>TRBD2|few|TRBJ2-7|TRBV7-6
TGTGCCAGCAGCTCGACTAGCGGGGACGAGCAGTACTTC
CASSSTSGDEQYF
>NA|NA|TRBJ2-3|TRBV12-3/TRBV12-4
TGTGCCAGCAGTCCGCGGGTGAGCACAGATACGCAGTATTTT
CASSPRVSTDTQYF
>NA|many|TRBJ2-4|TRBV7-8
TGTGCCAGCAGCTTAGATGAAGTCTCCAAAAACATTCAGTACTTC
CASSLDEVSKNIQYF
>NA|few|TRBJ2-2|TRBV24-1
TGTGCCACCACCGGGCCCACCGGGGAGCTGTTTTTT
CATTGPTGELFF
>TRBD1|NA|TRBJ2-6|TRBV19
TGTGCCAGTAGTACCCCGACAGGGCCTTTCTCTGGGGCCAACGTCCTGACTTTC
CASSTPTGPFSGANVLTF
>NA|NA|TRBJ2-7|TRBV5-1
TGCGCCAGCAGCTTGGGGTGCAGGGCCTACGAGCAGTACTTC
CASSLGCRAYEQYF
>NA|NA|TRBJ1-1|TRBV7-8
TGTGCCAGCAGTCAGACCTCAGGGGTTTGGATGAACACTGAAGCTTTCTTT
CASSQTSGVWMNTEAFF
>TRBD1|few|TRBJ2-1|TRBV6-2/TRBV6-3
TGTGCCAGCAGTGAGGGGGCCTTTGAGCAGTTCTTC
CASSEGAFEQFF
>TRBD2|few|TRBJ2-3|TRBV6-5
TGTGCCAGCAGTGATCCCGGACTAGCGGGGGGGCCCGGCCAGTATTTT
CASSDPGLAGGPGQYF
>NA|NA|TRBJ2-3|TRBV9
TGTGCCAGCAGCGCCACCGCGGGCACAGATACGCAGTATTTT
CASSATAGTDTQYF
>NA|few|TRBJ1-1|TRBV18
TGTGCCAGCTCACCCGCACGACAGGCTCCTGAAGCTTTCTTT
CASSPARQAPEAFF
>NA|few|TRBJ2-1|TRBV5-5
TGTGCCAGCAGCCCTACTGGAAACTCCTACAATGAGCAGTTCTTC
CASSPTGNSYNEQFF
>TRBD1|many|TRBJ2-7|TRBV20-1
TGCAGTGCCGTGGACAGGGGGTTCTACGAGCAGTACTTC
CSAVDRGFYEQYF
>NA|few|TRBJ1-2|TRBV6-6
TGTGCCAGCAGTTACTCGGTTAACTATGGCTACACCTTC
CASSYSVNYGYTF
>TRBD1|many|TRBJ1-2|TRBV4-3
TGCGCCAGCAGCCCCACAGGGGATGGAAACTATGGCTACACCTTC
CASSPTGDGNYGYTF
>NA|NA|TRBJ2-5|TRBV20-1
TGCAGTGCTAGAGATGAGTGGCGACCAAAAGAGACCCAGTACTTC
CSARDEWRPKETQYF
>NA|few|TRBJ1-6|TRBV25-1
TGTGCCAGCAGAACAGGGAGAATTATTAATTCACCCCTCCACTTT
CASRTGRIINSPLHF
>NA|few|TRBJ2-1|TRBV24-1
TGTGCCACCAGTGCGGATAATGAGCAGTTCTTC
CATSADNEQFF
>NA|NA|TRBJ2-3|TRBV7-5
NA
CISVPEDREFTDTQYF
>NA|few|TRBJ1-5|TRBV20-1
TGCAGTGCTAGAGATCACGGGACTGAATTCAATCAGCCCCAGCATTTT
CSARDHGTEFNQPQHF
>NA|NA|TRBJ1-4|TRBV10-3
TGTGCCATCAGTGAAATAGGGGGGTCGGCTAATGAAAAACTGTTTTTT
CAISEIGGSANEKLFF
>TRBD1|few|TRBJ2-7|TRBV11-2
TGTGCCAGCAGCCCGGGACAGGGGAATCGGCAGCAGTACTTC
CASSPGQGNRQQYF
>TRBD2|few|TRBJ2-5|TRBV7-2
TGTGCCAGCAGCCCCAAAGGAGTTAGCGGGGGGGCCTACGAGACCCAGTACTTC
CASSPKGVSGGAYETQYF
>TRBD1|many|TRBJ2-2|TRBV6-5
TGTGCCAGCAGTTACCCCTTAGGGACAGGGGGCACCGGGGAGCTGTTTTTT
CASSYPLGTGGTGELFF
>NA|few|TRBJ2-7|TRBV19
TGTGCCAGTAGTGTCCGGACATCTAGGTACGAGCAGTACTTC
CASSVRTSRYEQYF
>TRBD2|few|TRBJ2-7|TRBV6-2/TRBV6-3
TGTGCCAGCAGTTTGACTAGCATCTCCTACGAGCAGTACTTC
CASSLTSISYEQYF
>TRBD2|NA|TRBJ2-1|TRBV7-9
TGTGCCAGCAGCAAAACTGGGACTAGGTATAATGAGCAGTTCTTC
CASSKTGTRYNEQFF
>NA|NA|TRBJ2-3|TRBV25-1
TGTGCCAGCAGTAAGGCAGGCAGCACAGATACGCAGTATTTT
CASSKAGSTDTQYF
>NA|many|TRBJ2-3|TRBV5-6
TGTGCCAGCAGCGACACAGGGAGAGATACGCAGTATTTT
CASSDTGRDTQYF
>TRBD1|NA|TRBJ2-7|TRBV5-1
TGCGCCAGCTCCCGGGACAGGGGATTTTACGAGCAGTACTTC
CASSRDRGFYEQYF
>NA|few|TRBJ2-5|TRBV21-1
TGTGCCAGCAGCAAAGGAATCTCGCCTCCCCAAGAGACCCAGTACTTC
CASSKGISPPQETQYF
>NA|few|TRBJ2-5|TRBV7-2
TGTGCCAGCAGCTCCAACACCGGGACCCGAAGAGGGGAGACCCAGTACTTC
CASSSNTGTRRGETQYF
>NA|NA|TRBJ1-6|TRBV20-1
TGCAGTGCTAGGGGGCGCGGGTATAATTCACCCCTCCACTTT
CSARGRGYNSPLHF
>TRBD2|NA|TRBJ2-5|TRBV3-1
TGTGCCAGCAGCCGTAGCGGGGAGGAGACCCAGTACTTC
CASSRSGEETQYF
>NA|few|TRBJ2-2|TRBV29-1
TGCAGCGTTGAGAGACTCGCCACCGGGGAGCTGTTTTTT
CSVERLATGELFF
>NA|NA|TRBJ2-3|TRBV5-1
TGCGCCAGCAGTGCCCCCCGGGGCGATACGCAGTATTTT
CASSAPRGDTQYF
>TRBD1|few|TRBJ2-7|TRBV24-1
TGTGCCACCAGTGATCGCGCAGGGGGCCCCTACGAGCAGTACTTC
CATSDRAGGPYEQYF
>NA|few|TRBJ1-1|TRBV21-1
TGTGCCAGCAGCAAAGGAAACTACCCAGGGACAGTCGACACTGAAGCTTTCTTT
CASSKGNYPGTVDTEAFF
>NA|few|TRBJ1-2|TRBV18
TGTGCCAGCTCACCACAGGAGGCATATGGCTACACCTTC
CASSPQEAYGYTF
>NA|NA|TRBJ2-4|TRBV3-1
TGTGCCAGCAGCCAAGAATTGGGCAGGCTGGGCATTCAGTACTTC
CASSQELGRLGIQYF
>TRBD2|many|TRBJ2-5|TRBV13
TGTGCCAGCAGCCCCGGACTAGCCGTGGAGACCCAGTACTTC
CASSPGLAVETQYF
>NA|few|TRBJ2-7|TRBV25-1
TGTGCCAGCAGTGAGGATGGGGTCCACGAGCAGTACTTC
CASSEDGVHEQYF